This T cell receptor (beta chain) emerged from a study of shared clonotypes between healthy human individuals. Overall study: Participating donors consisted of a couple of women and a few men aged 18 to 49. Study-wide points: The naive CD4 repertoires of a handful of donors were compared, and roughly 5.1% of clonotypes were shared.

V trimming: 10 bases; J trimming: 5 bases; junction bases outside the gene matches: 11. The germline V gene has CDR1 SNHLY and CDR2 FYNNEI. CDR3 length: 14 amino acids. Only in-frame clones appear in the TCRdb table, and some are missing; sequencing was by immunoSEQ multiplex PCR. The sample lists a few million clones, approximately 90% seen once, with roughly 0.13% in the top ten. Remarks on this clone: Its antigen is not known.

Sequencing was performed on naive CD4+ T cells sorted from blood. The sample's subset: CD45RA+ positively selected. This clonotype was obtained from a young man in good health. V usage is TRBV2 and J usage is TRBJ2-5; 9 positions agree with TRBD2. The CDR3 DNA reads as TGTGCCACCACACTTCTGGCGGGGGGGGAGACCCAGTACTTC. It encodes CATTLLAGGETQYF. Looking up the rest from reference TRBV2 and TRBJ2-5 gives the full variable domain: EPEVTQTPSHQVTQMGQEVILRCVPISNHLYFYWYRQILGQKVEFLVSFYNNEISEKSEIFDDQFSVERPDGSNFTLKIRSTKLEDSAMYFCATTLLAGGETQYFGPGTRLLVL.